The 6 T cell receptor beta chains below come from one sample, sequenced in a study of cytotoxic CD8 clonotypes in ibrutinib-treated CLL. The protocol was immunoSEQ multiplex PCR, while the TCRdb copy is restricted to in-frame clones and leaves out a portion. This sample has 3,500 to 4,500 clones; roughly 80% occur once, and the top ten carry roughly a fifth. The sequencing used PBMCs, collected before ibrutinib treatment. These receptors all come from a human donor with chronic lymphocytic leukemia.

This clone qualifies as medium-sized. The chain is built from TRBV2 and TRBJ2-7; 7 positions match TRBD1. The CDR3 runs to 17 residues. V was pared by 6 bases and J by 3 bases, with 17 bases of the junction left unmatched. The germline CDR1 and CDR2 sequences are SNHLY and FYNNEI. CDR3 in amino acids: CASSPPNHRTGYYEQYF. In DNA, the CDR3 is TGTGCCAGCAGCCCCCCAAATCACCGGACAGGCTACTACGAGCAGTACTTC.

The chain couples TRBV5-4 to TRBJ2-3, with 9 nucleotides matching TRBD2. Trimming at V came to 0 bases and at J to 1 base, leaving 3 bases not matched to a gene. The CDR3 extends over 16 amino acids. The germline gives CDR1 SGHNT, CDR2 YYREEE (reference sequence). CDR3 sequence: CASSLASGTRTDTQYF. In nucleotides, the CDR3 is TGTGCCAGCAGCTTGGCTAGCGGGACCCGCACAGATACGCAGTATTTT.

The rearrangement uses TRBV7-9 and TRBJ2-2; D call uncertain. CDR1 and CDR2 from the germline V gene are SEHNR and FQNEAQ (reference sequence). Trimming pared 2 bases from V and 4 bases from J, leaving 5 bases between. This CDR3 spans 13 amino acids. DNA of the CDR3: TGTGCCAGCAGCTTAACTTCCACCGGGGAGCTGTTTTTT. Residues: CASSLTSTGELFF.

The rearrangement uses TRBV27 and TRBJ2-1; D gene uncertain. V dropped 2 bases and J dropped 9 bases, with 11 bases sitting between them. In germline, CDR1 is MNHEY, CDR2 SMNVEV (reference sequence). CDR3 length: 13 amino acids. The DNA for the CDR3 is TGTGCCAGCAGTTTAGTCTTGTATGGTGAGCAGTTCTTC. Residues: CASSLVLYGEQFF.

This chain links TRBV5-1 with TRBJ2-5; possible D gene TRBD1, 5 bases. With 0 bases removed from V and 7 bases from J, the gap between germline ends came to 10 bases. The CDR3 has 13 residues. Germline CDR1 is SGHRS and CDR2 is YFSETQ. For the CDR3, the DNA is TGCGCCAGCAGCTTGGTGCCTCAGGGGACCCAGTACTTC. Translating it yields CASSLVPQGTQYF.

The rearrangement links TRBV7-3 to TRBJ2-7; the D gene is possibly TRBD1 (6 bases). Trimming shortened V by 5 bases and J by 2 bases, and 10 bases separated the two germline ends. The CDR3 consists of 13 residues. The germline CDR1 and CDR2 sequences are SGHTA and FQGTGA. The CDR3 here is CASSPGETYEQYF. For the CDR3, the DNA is TGTGCCAGCAGCCCAGGGGAAACCTACGAGCAGTACTTC.